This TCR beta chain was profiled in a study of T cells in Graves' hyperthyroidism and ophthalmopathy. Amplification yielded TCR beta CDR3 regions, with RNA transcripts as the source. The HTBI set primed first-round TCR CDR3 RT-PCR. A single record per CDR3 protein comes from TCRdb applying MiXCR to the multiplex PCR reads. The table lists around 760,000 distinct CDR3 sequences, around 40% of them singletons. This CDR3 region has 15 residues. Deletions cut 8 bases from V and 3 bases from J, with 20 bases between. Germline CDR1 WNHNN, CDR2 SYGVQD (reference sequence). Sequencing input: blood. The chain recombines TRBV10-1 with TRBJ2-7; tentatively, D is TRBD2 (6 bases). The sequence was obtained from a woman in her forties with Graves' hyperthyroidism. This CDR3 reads CASSSAGSPLYEQYF. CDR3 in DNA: TGCGCCAGCTCTTCAGCCGGGAGCCCCCTCTACGAGCAGTACTTC.